Shown below are 32 T cell receptor beta chains from a single sample sequenced in a study of T-cell memory formation after mild COVID-19. TCRdb used MiXCR to reprocess the 5' RACE reads, holding one entry per CDR3 protein. The table has tens of thousands of distinct CDR3 sequences, around 15% seen once. The sample taken for sequencing was PBMCs or a T cell subset sorted from them (not recorded which). The receptors were gathered from an adult woman who had mild COVID-19 (a few samples of this study predate the infection). Cell type and time point are not known.

The J gene is TRBJ2-1, the V gene TRBV6-4, with D tentatively TRBD1 or TRBD2 (5 bases each). From germline, CDR1 is MRHNA and CDR2 SNTAGT. The V gene lost 6 bases and the J gene lost 9 bases, with 15 bases spanning the gap. The CDR3 runs 13 residues. The DNA for the CDR3 is TGTGCCAGCAGCCCCCGGGACGCCGGTGAGCAGTTCTTC. This encodes CASSPRDAGEQFF.

The genes are TRBV29-1 and TRBJ2-7, with TRBD1 identical over 9 bases. Looked up from germline, CDR1 is SQVTM and CDR2 is ANQGSEA. Germline trimming cut 6 bases from V and 3 bases from J; bases unmatched to any gene: 9. The CDR3 consists of 14 residues. CDR3 coding DNA: TGCAGCGTGGGGGACAGGGTGAATCTCTACGAGCAGTACTTC. Amino acid sequence: CSVGDRVNLYEQYF.

The V gene is TRBV30, the J gene TRBJ1-1; D unclear. Germline lookup yields CDR1 GTSNPN and CDR2 SVGIG (reference sequence). The V gene lost 0 bases and the J gene lost 0 bases, with 8 bases spanning the gap. The length of the CDR3 is 14 residues. For the CDR3, the DNA is TGTGCCTGGAGTGTAGAATCCATGAACACTGAAGCTTTCTTT. Its protein product is CAWSVESMNTEAFF.

The rearrangement links TRBV25-1 to TRBJ1-3; no firm D call. V lost 8 bases, J lost 9 bases, and 8 bases lay in between. This CDR3 region has 10 residues. Germline-derived CDR1 and CDR2 are MGHDK and SYGVNS. CDR3 sequence (DNA): TGTGCCAGCGGCGGCGGCACCATATATTTT. Amino acid sequence: CASGGGTIYF. The whole variable domain, filled in from reference TRBV25-1 and TRBJ1-3, reads EADIYQTPRYLVIGTGKKITLECSQTMGHDKMYWYQQDPGMELHLIHYSYGVNSTEKGDLSSESTVSRIRTEHFPLTLESARPSHTSQYLCASGGGTIYFGEGSWLTVV.

There are a few counts of this clonotype. This chain uses TRBV7-9 with TRBJ2-7; TRBD2 matches at 9 bases. The germline V gene has CDR1 SEHNR and CDR2 FQNEAQ (reference sequence). V dropped 3 bases and J dropped 2; count of bases not matched to a gene: 5. The CDR3 is 15 amino acids. The CDR3 loop is CASSFRAGGPYEQYF. DNA of the CDR3: TGTGCCAGCAGCTTTCGGGCGGGAGGGCCCTACGAGCAGTACTTC.

This chain joins TRBV18 and TRBJ1-6; D not certain. The CDR3 has 14 residues. Between the trimmed V and J ends, which lost 3 bases and 8 bases, there was a span of 11 bases. CDR1 is KGHSH and CDR2 is LQKENI in the germline V gene. The CDR3 loop is CASSPTVSDSPLHF. In DNA, the CDR3 is TGTGCCAGCTCACCGACCGTCTCGGATTCACCCCTCCACTTT. The variable domain in full, with the rest retrieved from reference TRBV18 and TRBJ1-6, is NAGVMQNPRHLVRRRGQEARLRCSPMKGHSHVYWYRQLPEEGLKFMVYLQKENIIDESGMPKERFSAEFPKEGPSILRIQQVVRGDSAAYFCASSPTVSDSPLHFGNGTRLTVT.

This clonotype was picked up a small number of times. At one end, the junction sequence differs from germline, possibly due to a read error. This chain joins TRBV4-1 and TRBJ1-6; the D is unclear. CDR3 size: 13 residues. Germline CDR1 and CDR2: MGHRA and YSYEKL. Written as DNA, the CDR3 is TGCGCCAGCAGCCAATGGGTAAATTTACCCCTCCACTTT. It is translated as CASSQWVNLPLHF.

The chain uses TRBV20-1 and TRBJ2-3; 9 bases are a match to TRBD2. The V segment lost 1 base and the J segment 1 base; nucleotides outside the gene matches: 18. Germline loops: CDR1 DFQATT, CDR2 SNEGSKA (reference sequence). This CDR3 comprises 20 residues. The CDR3 DNA sequence: TGCAGTGCTAGAGCCTATACAGCGGGAGGTGGTTTATTCGGCACAGATACGCAGTATTTT. Translation: CSARAYTAGGGLFGTDTQYF.

This clonotype was counted between two and nine times. This chain uses TRBV7-9 with TRBJ2-7; D not resolved. CDR3 length: 13 residues. Germline CDR1 reads SEHNR; CDR2 reads FQNEAQ (reference sequence). Trimming cost V 0 bases and J 2 bases, with 5 bases left between them. CDR3 residues: CASSLAPPYEQYF. The DNA for the CDR3 is TGTGCCAGCAGCTTAGCCCCTCCCTACGAGCAGTACTTC.

This chain connects TRBV6-6 to TRBJ2-2, with D perhaps assigned TRBD1 or TRBD2 (5 bases each). In germline, CDR1 is MNHNY, CDR2 SVGAGI (reference sequence). The CDR3 extends over 16 amino acids. V dropped 2 bases and J dropped 8 bases, with 18 bases sitting between them. DNA for the CDR3: TGTGCCAGCAGTTACCCGGGGCGCGCTCTGCTAGGGGAGCTGTTTTTT. Amino acids: CASSYPGRALLGELFF.

The chain carries TRBV5-6 and TRBJ2-7; the match to TRBD1 covers 11 bases. This CDR3 spans 15 amino acids. Germline CDR1 is SGHDT and CDR2 is YYEEEE. Trimming cost V 4 bases and J 3 bases; bases outside gene matches: 6. CDR3 nucleotides: TGTGCCAGCAGCGGACTGGGACAGGGGGACTACGAGCAGTACTTC. Translated, it gives CASSGLGQGDYEQYF.

The chain couples TRBV20-1 to TRBJ2-5, with 11 positions matching TRBD2. This CDR3 has 20 amino acids. The V segment lost 3 bases and the J segment 2 bases; nucleotides outside the gene matches: 20. From germline, CDR1 is DFQATT and CDR2 SNEGSKA (reference sequence). This chain's CDR3 is CSASLSPELLAGVTQETQYF. Written as DNA, the CDR3 is TGCAGTGCTAGTCTCTCTCCTGAACTACTAGCGGGGGTTACTCAAGAGACCCAGTACTTC.

This clonotype occurred a few times. At one of its ends the junction is not consistent with the germline gene, which may arise from a read error. This chain uses TRBV20-1 with TRBJ2-7, with a tentative D call TRBD2 (6 bases). Germline values: CDR1 DFQATT, CDR2 SNEGSKA (reference sequence). The CDR3 length is 15 residues. CDR3 DNA: TGCAGTGATAGAGCCGCCGCGGGAAATTGGGACGAGCAGTACTTC. Its protein is CSDRAAAGNWDEQYF.

The rearrangement joins TRBV20-1 to TRBJ2-7; 9 bases agree with TRBD2. The V and J ends lost 6 bases and 2 bases, in that order; junction bases with no gene match: 11. CDR3 length equals 15 residues. Germline V gene lookup returns CDR1 DFQATT and CDR2 SNEGSKA (reference sequence). This chain's CDR3 is CSAEKRGVLTYEQYF. The CDR3 DNA reads as TGCAGTGCCGAGAAGCGGGGGGTCTTAACCTACGAGCAGTACTTC.

This clonotype showed up just a few times. The J gene is TRBJ2-1, the V gene TRBV6-5; perhaps TRBD2 as D (6 bases). CDR3 size: 16 residues. V dropped 7 bases and J dropped 5 bases, with 21 bases sitting between them. Germline lookup yields CDR1 MNHEY and CDR2 SVGAGI. The CDR3 DNA reads TGTGCCAGCACCCAGTGGGTGGAGGGCCGGGACAATGAGCAGTTCTTC. Amino acids: CASTQWVEGRDNEQFF.

The V and J genes are TRBV5-1 and TRBJ1-2; D is undetermined. CDR3 length equals 12 residues. Germline lookup yields CDR1 SGHRS and CDR2 YFSETQ. V was shortened by 5 bases and J by 6 bases, with 11 bases between the two germline ends. CDR3 loop: CASSRDRDGYTF. CDR3 DNA: TGCGCCAGCAGTCGTGACCGGGATGGCTACACCTTC.

This clonotype showed up just a few times. The V and J genes are TRBV2 and TRBJ2-3; D call uncertain. Looked up from germline, CDR1 is SNHLY and CDR2 is FYNNEI. Trimming stripped 0 bases from V and 2 bases from J, with 9 bases between. The CDR3 covers 15 residues. DNA for the CDR3: TGTGCCAGCAGTGAAGCTGTTGGGTTCACAGATACGCAGTATTTT. Its translation: CASSEAVGFTDTQYF.

V and J are TRBV20-1 and TRBJ2-7, with D tentatively TRBD1 (6 bases). The CDR3 has 15 residues. Germline V gene lookup returns CDR1 DFQATT and CDR2 SNEGSKA (reference sequence). The ends were cut back, 6 bases at V and 2 bases at J, with 20 bases in the middle. The CDR3 here is CSAITGRRPAYEQYF. The CDR3 DNA reads TGCAGTGCAATCACAGGGAGAAGACCAGCCTACGAGCAGTACTTC.

A note on this clonotype: At one of its ends the junction is not consistent with the germline gene, which may arise from a read error. The chain employs TRBV5-5 and TRBJ2-1; possible D gene TRBD2, 5 bases. CDR1 SGHKS and CDR2 YYEKEE come from the germline V gene (reference sequence). This CDR3 is 13 amino acids long. The CDR3 coding sequence is TGTGCCAGCAGCCTTTCTAGCTACGATGAGCAGTTCTTC. Protein sequence: CASSLSSYDEQFF.

The chain recombines TRBV11-3 with TRBJ2-2; 10 bases are shared with TRBD2. CDR1 SGHNT and CDR2 YENEEA come from the germline V gene. This CDR3 comprises 15 residues. With V trimmed by 5 bases and J by 6 bases, 6 bases remained unmatched. CDR3 region: CASSESGREAGELFF. In DNA form, the CDR3 reads TGTGCCAGCAGCGAAAGCGGGAGGGAGGCCGGGGAGCTGTTTTTT.

The chain carries TRBV9 and TRBJ2-7, with D possibly matching TRBD1 (6 bases). CDR1 is SGDLS and CDR2 is YYNGEE in the germline V gene. CDR3 length equals 14 residues. Trimming shortened V by 2 bases and J by 5 bases, and 14 bases separated the two germline ends. DNA of the CDR3: TGTGCCAGCAGCGTTTGGGGGCACGGCGACGAGCAGTACTTC. Encoded protein: CASSVWGHGDEQYF.

This chain links TRBV12-3 or TRBV12-4 with TRBJ1-1; 9 nucleotides match TRBD1. Trimming cost V 4 bases and J 3 bases; bases outside gene matches: 3. The CDR3 has 14 residues. CDR3 sequence: CASSSTGGYTEAFF. CDR3 in DNA: TGTGCCAGCAGTTCCACAGGGGGCTACACTGAAGCTTTCTTT.

Ten or more counts support this clonotype. V is TRBV4-3 and J is TRBJ2-1; 12 bases match TRBD2. CDR1 and CDR2 from the germline V gene are LGHNA and YSLEER. This CDR3 spans 23 amino acids. V gave up 0 bases and J gave up 1 base; unmatched junction bases: 19. CDR3 in amino acids: CASSQDWGNGRLAGVWSYNEQFF. The CDR3 DNA reads as TGCGCCAGCAGCCAAGACTGGGGTAATGGGCGACTAGCGGGAGTCTGGTCCTACAATGAGCAGTTCTTC.

The V call is TRBV20-1, the J call TRBJ1-4; possible D gene TRBD1, 6 bases. The ends were cut back, 2 bases at V and 6 bases at J, with 19 bases in the middle. CDR1 and CDR2 (germline): DFQATT, SNEGSKA (reference sequence). CDR3 length equals 16 residues. CDR3 DNA sequence: TGCAGTGCTAGAAACTGGAACAGGGCGGAAGATGAAAAACTGTTTTTT. Translation: CSARNWNRAEDEKLFF.

This clonotype was seen many times. The chain combines TRBV28 with TRBJ2-3; the D is unclear. CDR3 length: 14 amino acids. Trimming removed 3 bases from V and 3 bases from J, with 10 bases in between. Germline values: CDR1 MDHEN, CDR2 SYDVKM. The CDR3: CASSFLAGTDTQYF. The CDR3 coding sequence is TGTGCCAGCAGTTTTCTGGCTGGGACAGATACGCAGTATTTT.

This clonotype turned up a few times. V usage is TRBV3-1 and J usage is TRBJ2-1; 7 positions match TRBD1. Germline assignment: CDR1 LGHDT and CDR2 YNNKEL (reference sequence). The CDR3 has 15 residues. Losses at the gene ends were 3 bases for V and 4 bases for J; bases not matched to a gene: 6. CDR3 sequence (DNA): TGTGCCAGCAGCCACACAGGGGATCATTACAATGAGCAGTTCTTC. The encoded protein is CASSHTGDHYNEQFF.

The count of this clonotype is one. This chain links TRBV24-1 with TRBJ2-6; D may be TRBD1 or TRBD2 (5 bases each). Germline assignment: CDR1 KGHDR and CDR2 SFDVKD. The CDR3 totals 16 residues. V was clipped by 4 bases and J by 0 bases, with 9 bases between them. In DNA form, the CDR3 reads TGTGCCACCAGTGACTCAGGGAGCTCTGGGGCCAACGTCCTGACTTTC. It translates to CATSDSGSSGANVLTF.

This clonotype turned up a few times. The chain carries TRBV11-2 and TRBJ2-7; 10 nucleotides agree with TRBD2. The CDR3 has 14 residues. J was trimmed by 6 bases and V by 1 base; bases with no gene match: 3. The germline V gene has CDR1 SGHAT and CDR2 FQNNGV. As DNA, the CDR3 is TGTGCCAGCAGCTTAGTACTAGCGGGAAGCGAGCAGTACTTC. Its translation is CASSLVLAGSEQYF.

This chain connects TRBV24-1 to TRBJ2-1; TRBD2 matches 8 bases. Germline V gene data show CDR1 as KGHDR and CDR2 as SFDVKD. J gave up 3 bases and V 5 bases, and 5 bases lay outside the gene matches. The CDR3 is 15 residues long. This chain's CDR3 is CATSGPTSGYNEQFF. The CDR3 nucleotides are TGTGCCACCAGTGGACCCACTAGCGGCTACAATGAGCAGTTCTTC.

This clonotype has a handful of counts. The chain recombines TRBV25-1 with TRBJ2-1; no definite D call. Germline assignment: CDR1 MGHDK and CDR2 SYGVNS. The CDR3 is 12 residues long. Deletions cut 0 bases from V and 5 bases from J, with 2 bases between. CDR3: CASSEYDNEQFF. The CDR3 region has the DNA TGTGCCAGCAGTGAATATGACAATGAGCAGTTCTTC.

This clonotype was counted only a few times. The chain has TRBV20-1 and TRBJ1-1, with no clear D. From germline, CDR1 is DFQATT and CDR2 SNEGSKA (reference sequence). With 2 bases removed from V and 1 base from J, the gap between germline ends came to 11 bases. There are 14 residues in the CDR3. The CDR3 protein is CSARPRGSNTEAFF. CDR3 sequence (DNA): TGCAGTGCTAGACCTCGAGGTTCGAACACTGAAGCTTTCTTT.

V is TRBV6-2 or TRBV6-3 and J is TRBJ2-1, with TRBD2 as a possible D gene (5 bases). The germline V gene encodes CDR1 MNHEY and CDR2 SVGEGT. The CDR3 runs to 15 residues. V lost 2 bases to trimming and J lost 3 bases, with 11 bases between them. CDR3 in amino acids: CASSYDPRGYNEQFF. DNA of the CDR3: TGTGCCAGCAGTTACGATCCCCGGGGCTACAATGAGCAGTTCTTC.